This T cell receptor (beta chain) was retrieved from a study of human T cells and chemical hapten exposure. Trimming cost V 4 bases and J 1 base, with 20 bases left between them. Germline CDR1 is SQVTM and CDR2 is ANQGSEA. The length of the CDR3 is 16 residues. What the library attached to individual cDNA molecules were unique molecular identifiers. TCRdb passed the RACE reads through MiXCR, listing each CDR3 protein once. Of 75,000 to 90,000 distinct CDR3 sequences listed, approximately 10% are singletons. Documented time point: patch test 3, about 24 weeks after DPC sensitization. Documented treatment: therapeutic diphenylcyclopropenone sensitization with weekly scalp DPC. Study conclusions and caveats: Because they had alopecia, donors may respond immunologically unlike healthy people.

This clonotype was detected ten times or more. Its target is unknown. The chain joins TRBV29-1 to TRBJ2-7; D ambiguous. Sequenced material: whole blood, taken in connection with sensitization to the hapten diphenylcyclopropenone (DPC). This TCR was recovered from a woman between 50 and 59 years old with alopecia areata. Some clones in this sample may be carry-over from other donors' samples. CDR3 nucleotides: TGCAGCGTTGTTGTGGTCGGTCGGCAGACATCCTACGAGCAGTACTTC. Translation gives CSVVVVGRQTSYEQYF.